This paragraph covers one T cell receptor beta chain sequence. Its specificity is unknown. A 5'RACE template switching approach incorporating UMIs was used to make TCR beta cDNA. With the 5' RACE reads reprocessed, TCRdb shows one record per CDR3 protein and no DNA. Found here are 400 or so distinct CDR3 sequences; the top ten clones hold roughly 90%. The sample belongs to a study of T cells expressing NK-cell markers. Germline assignment: CDR1 MNHNS and CDR2 SASEGT. The CDR3 has 14 amino acids. Study-wide findings and caveats: NKG2C+ dominant clonotype frequencies in six donors were roughly 1.0-7.5% of CD8+ T cells. The leading position in the CD3+CD56-NKG2C+ fraction of a handful of donors also went to these clonotypes.

Sequenced sample: blood T cells: a sorted CD56 or NKG2C T cell subset, CD4+ or CD8+ T cells, or bulk PBMC T cells (not recorded which). This sequence was found in a man between 18 and 69 years old in good health. The chain carries TRBV6-1 and TRBJ2-3; TCRdb's D gene call, TRBD2, goes unchecked for lack of DNA. CDR3 region: CASSPGLGADTQYF.